This TCR beta chain is from a study of T cell changes during pregnancy in multiple sclerosis. Some clones are missing from TCRdb's copy, which holds only in-frame ones; the method was immunoSEQ multiplex PCR. The data show 70,000 to 95,000 clones, 90% to 95% seen once. This clonotype was sampled from a female donor with multiple sclerosis, enrolled in a pregnancy study. This sample comprised peripheral blood, obtained in the third trimester of pregnancy.

The DNA for the CDR3 is TGCGCCAGCAGCTTCCCATGGGGGACAGATAGCGGGGAGACCTACAATGAGCAGTTCTTC. Translated: CASSFPWGTDSGETYNEQFF. The V and J genes are TRBV5-1 and TRBJ2-1; a possible D gene is TRBD2 (8 bases). Germline V gene lookup returns CDR1 SGHRS and CDR2 YFSETQ. This CDR3 spans 20 amino acids. V dropped 2 bases and J dropped 2 bases, with 26 bases sitting between them.